There are a few counts of the clone carrying this T cell receptor beta chain. This CDR3 contains 15 residues. Germline CDR1 SGHRS, CDR2 YFSETQ. V was trimmed by 1 base and J by 8 bases, leaving 15 bases between them. Here immunoSEQ multiplex PCR was the method, and the copy in TCRdb shows in-frame clones only, minus some. This sample yields fewer than 200,000 clones, of which roughly 89% are seen a single time; 3% to 3.5% belongs to the top ten. The entry originates in a study of cytomegalovirus exposure and HLA in healthy donors. The sample taken for sequencing was PBMCs. The chain is built from TRBV5-1 and TRBJ2-2; D not certain. The clonotype originates from a woman aged 18-35 years in good health and CMV-seropositive. As DNA, the CDR3 is TGCGCCAGCAGCTTGCCATCCCTTAACAAAGGGGAGCTGTTTTTT. It yields the protein CASSLPSLNKGELFF.